These 26 T cell receptor beta chains originate from one sample sequenced in a study of monozygotic twins with inflammatory bowel disease. After re-calling the 5' RACE reads, TCRdb lists one entry per CDR3 protein, DNA absent. The data include some 160,000 distinct CDR3 sequences; the top ten clones carry 6.5% to 9%. Sequences were obtained from blood. The receptor set was obtained from a human donor with ulcerative colitis or Crohn's disease, or a healthy co-twin of an affected twin (not recorded which).

CDR3: CASSIAGTAGNTIYF. This chain joins TRBV5-1 and TRBJ1-3. Germline V lookup: CDR1 SGHRS, CDR2 YFSETQ. The CDR3 runs 15 residues.

The chain has TRBV4-2 and TRBJ2-7; TCRdb lists TRBD1, though no DNA is available to test this call. Germline CDR1 reads LGHNA; CDR2 reads YNFKEQ. This CDR3 is built from 18 residues. CDR3 in amino acids: CASSQDRDGSGHAYEQYF.

This rearrangement joins TRBV5-1 to TRBJ1-6; there is no DNA to check the TCRdb D call of TRBD1. CDR3 size: 17 residues. CDR1 is SGHRS, CDR2 YFSETQ, per germline. CDR3 loop: CASSEARDRVRGSPLHF.

The chain is built from TRBV28 and TRBJ2-2; absent DNA, TCRdb's TRBD2 call cannot be checked. The CDR3 loop spans 19 amino acids. Germline V gene data show CDR1 as MDHEN and CDR2 as SYDVKM. The CDR3 loop is CASSKYPGSGRAVTGELFF.

The chain recombines TRBV18 with TRBJ2-2; TCRdb designates TRBD1, a call that cannot be tested without DNA. The CDR3 spans 13 residues. Looked up from germline, CDR1 is KGHSH and CDR2 is LQKENI. The CDR3 loop is CASRDRHTGELFF.

The rearrangement joins TRBV20-1 to TRBJ2-7; lacking DNA, the TRBD2 call made by TCRdb goes unchecked. The CDR3 loop spans 16 amino acids. Germline CDR1 reads DFQATT; CDR2 reads SNEGSKA (reference sequence). The CDR3 spells CSAPPGTSGRYYEQYF.

This chain connects TRBV5-1 to TRBJ2-3; the D gene TCRdb calls, TRBD1, cannot be checked with no DNA. This CDR3 region has 13 residues. Germline values: CDR1 SGHRS, CDR2 YFSETQ. Here the CDR3 reads CASSTGPTDTQYF.

The V and J genes are TRBV5-1 and TRBJ2-1; TCRdb calls TRBD1, which cannot be checked without DNA. This CDR3 is built from 14 residues. Germline V gene sequence: CDR1 SGHRS, CDR2 YFSETQ. CDR3 amino acids: CASSPGQEGNEQFF.

The V call is TRBV7-8, the J call TRBJ2-1; TCRdb's D call, TRBD1, is unchecked because there is no DNA. Germline V gives CDR1 SGHVS, CDR2 FQNEAQ. The CDR3 spans 16 residues. CDR3 loop: CASSLGRGQRYNEQFF.

The chain links TRBV5-1 to TRBJ2-7; as DNA is missing, the TRBD2 call by TCRdb cannot be tested. The germline V gene encodes CDR1 SGHRS and CDR2 YFSETQ. The length of the CDR3 is 16 residues. This CDR3 is CASSPERGGLKYEQYF.

The CDR3 here is CASSQLWDRHEQYF. This rearrangement joins TRBV3-1 to TRBJ2-7. Germline loops: CDR1 LGHDT, CDR2 YNNKEL (reference sequence). The CDR3 is 14 residues long.

This rearrangement joins TRBV21-1 to TRBJ2-7; TCRdb designates TRBD1, a call that cannot be tested without DNA. TRBV21-1 has pseudogene status. There are 18 residues in the CDR3. CDR3: CASSSYNQGPELYYEQYF.

The rearrangement links TRBV20-1 to TRBJ1-2. Germline loops: CDR1 DFQATT, CDR2 SNEGSKA (reference sequence). This CDR3 is built from 14 residues. CDR3 region: CSARDLAQVYGYTF.

This chain connects TRBV10-3 to TRBJ1-6. The germline CDR1 and CDR2 sequences are ENHRY and SYGVKD. The CDR3 sequence is 12 residues long. CDR3 loop: CAISQVESPLHF.

The J gene is TRBJ1-2, the V gene TRBV27. CDR1 MNHEY and CDR2 SMNVEV come from the germline V gene (reference sequence). The CDR3 length is 13 residues. The CDR3 sequence is CASSIGVNYGYTF.

V usage is TRBV5-1 and J usage is TRBJ2-6; TCRdb indicates TRBD1, and absent DNA this call remains unverified. This CDR3 has 16 residues. The V gene's germline CDR1 is SGHRS and CDR2 YFSETQ. The CDR3 here is CASSLGSGTGSGVLTF. Together with reference TRBV5-1 and TRBJ2-6, the CDR3 gives the full variable domain: KAGVTQTPRYLIKTRGQQVTLSCSPISGHRSVSWYQQTPGQGLQFLFEYFSETQRNKGNFPGRFSGRQFSNSRSEMNVSTLELGDSALYLCASSLGSGTGSGVLTFGAGSRLTVL.

The V call is TRBV27, the J call TRBJ2-3. CDR3 length: 13 amino acids. Germline values: CDR1 MNHEY, CDR2 SMNVEV (reference sequence). The CDR3 sequence is CASSFRERDTQYF.

J is TRBJ1-2 and V is TRBV7-9; checking the TCRdb D call of TRBD1 is not possible without DNA. The CDR3 consists of 16 residues. The germline V gene encodes CDR1 SEHNR and CDR2 FQNEAQ (reference sequence). This CDR3 is CASSLDGRGLRDGYTF.

This CDR3 is CAWSVRLLTEAFF. The chain has TRBV30 and TRBJ1-1. The V gene's germline CDR1 is GTSNPN and CDR2 SVGIG (reference sequence). The CDR3 sequence is 13 residues long.

J is TRBJ2-1 and V is TRBV6-1; lacking DNA, the TRBD1 call made by TCRdb goes unchecked. The CDR3 runs 12 residues. CDR1 and CDR2 (germline): MNHNS, SASEGT. CDR3 in amino acids: CASSDNRDGQFF.

The CDR3 region is CSVLQGPYGYTF. This rearrangement joins TRBV29-1 to TRBJ1-2; lacking DNA, the TRBD1 call made by TCRdb goes unchecked. CDR1 is SQVTM, CDR2 ANQGSEA, per germline. The CDR3 extends over 12 amino acids.

The chain links TRBV7-9 to TRBJ1-6. This CDR3 spans 16 amino acids. Germline lookup yields CDR1 SEHNR and CDR2 FQNEAQ (reference sequence). The CDR3 reads CASSILLSSYNSPLHF.

The chain couples TRBV29-1 to TRBJ2-5; absent DNA, TCRdb's TRBD1 call cannot be checked. This CDR3 comprises 15 residues. Germline V gives CDR1 SQVTM, CDR2 ANQGSEA. CDR3 sequence: CVSEYPGEGQETQYF.

The chain combines TRBV29-1 with TRBJ1-2. Germline-derived CDR1 and CDR2 are SQVTM and ANQGSEA. The CDR3 has 13 residues. This chain's CDR3 is CSVETPPGNGYTF.

The chain couples TRBV7-2 to TRBJ2-2; TCRdb gives TRBD1 as the D gene, but with no DNA this cannot be confirmed. CDR1 and CDR2 from the germline V gene are SGHTA and FQGNSA. The CDR3 is 14 residues long. The CDR3 sequence: CASSQRGVTGELFF. Drawing the rest from reference TRBV7-2 and TRBJ2-2, the complete variable domain is GAGVSQSPSNKVTEKGKDVELRCDPISGHTALYWYRQSLGQGLEFLIYFQGNSAPDKSGLPSDRFSAERTGGSVSTLTIQRTQQEDSAVYLCASSQRGVTGELFFGEGSRLTVL.

The chain links TRBV20-1 to TRBJ1-2. The CDR3 contains 12 residues. The V gene's germline CDR1 is DFQATT and CDR2 SNEGSKA (reference sequence). The CDR3 loop is CSTTGWHYGYTF.